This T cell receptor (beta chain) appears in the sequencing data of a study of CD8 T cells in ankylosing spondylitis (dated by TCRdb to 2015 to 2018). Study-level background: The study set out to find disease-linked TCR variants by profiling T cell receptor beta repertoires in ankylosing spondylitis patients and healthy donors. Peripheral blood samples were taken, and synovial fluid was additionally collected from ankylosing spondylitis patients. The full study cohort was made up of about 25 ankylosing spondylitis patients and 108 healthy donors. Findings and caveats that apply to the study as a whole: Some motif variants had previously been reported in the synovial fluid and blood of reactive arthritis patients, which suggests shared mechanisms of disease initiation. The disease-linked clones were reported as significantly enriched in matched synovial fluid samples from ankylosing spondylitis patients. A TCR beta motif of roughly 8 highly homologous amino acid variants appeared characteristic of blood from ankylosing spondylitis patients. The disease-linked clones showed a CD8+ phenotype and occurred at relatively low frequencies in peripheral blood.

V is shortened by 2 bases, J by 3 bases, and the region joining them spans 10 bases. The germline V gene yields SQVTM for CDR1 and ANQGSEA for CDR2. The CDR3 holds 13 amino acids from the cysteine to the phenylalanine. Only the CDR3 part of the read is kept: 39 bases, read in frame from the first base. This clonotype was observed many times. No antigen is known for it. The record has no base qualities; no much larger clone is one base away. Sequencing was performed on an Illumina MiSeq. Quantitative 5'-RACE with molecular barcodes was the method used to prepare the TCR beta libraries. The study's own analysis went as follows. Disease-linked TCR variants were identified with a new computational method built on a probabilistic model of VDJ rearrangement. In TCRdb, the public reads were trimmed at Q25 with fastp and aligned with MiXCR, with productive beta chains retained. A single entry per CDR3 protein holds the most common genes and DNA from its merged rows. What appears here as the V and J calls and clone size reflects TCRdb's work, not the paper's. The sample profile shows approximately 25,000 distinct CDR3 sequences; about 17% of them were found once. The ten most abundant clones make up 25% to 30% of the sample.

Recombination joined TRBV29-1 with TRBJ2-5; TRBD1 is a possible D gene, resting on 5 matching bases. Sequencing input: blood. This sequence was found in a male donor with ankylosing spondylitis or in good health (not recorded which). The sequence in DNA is TGCAGCGTTGAATGGAGCAGGGAAGAGACCCAGTACTTC. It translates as CSVEWSREETQYF.